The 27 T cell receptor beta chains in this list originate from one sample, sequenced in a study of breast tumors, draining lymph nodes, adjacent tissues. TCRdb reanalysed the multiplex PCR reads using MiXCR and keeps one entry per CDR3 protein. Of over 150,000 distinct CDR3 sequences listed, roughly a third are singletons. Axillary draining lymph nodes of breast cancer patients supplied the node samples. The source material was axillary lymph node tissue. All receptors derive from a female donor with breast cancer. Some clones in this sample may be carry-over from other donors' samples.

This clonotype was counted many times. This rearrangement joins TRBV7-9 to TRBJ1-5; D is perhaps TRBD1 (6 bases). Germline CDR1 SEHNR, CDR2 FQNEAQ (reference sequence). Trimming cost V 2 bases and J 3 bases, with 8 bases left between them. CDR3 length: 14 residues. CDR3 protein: CASSLRDNNQPQHF. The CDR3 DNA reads TGTGCCAGCAGCTTAAGGGACAACAATCAGCCCCAGCATTTT.

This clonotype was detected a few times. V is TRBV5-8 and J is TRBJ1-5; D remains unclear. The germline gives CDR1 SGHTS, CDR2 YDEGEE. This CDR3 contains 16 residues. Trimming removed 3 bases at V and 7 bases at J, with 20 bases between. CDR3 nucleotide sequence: TGTGCCAGCAGCTGGACGGACGCACAAGGGCGGCAGCCCCAGCATTTT. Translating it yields CASSWTDAQGRQPQHF.

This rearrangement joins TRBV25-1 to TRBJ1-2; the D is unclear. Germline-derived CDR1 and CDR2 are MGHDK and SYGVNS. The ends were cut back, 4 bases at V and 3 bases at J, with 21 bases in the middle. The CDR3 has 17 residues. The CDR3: CASSAREVGGRDYGYTF. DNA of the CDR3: TGTGCCAGCAGTGCTAGAGAAGTAGGAGGGAGAGACTATGGCTACACCTTC.

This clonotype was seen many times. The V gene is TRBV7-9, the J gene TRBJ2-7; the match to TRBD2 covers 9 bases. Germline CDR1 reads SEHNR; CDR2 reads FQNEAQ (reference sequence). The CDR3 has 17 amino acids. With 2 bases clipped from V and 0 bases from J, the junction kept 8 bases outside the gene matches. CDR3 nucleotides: TGTGCCAGCAGCTTAACAGCGGGGGGACAGCTCTCCTACGAGCAGTACTTC. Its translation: CASSLTAGGQLSYEQYF.

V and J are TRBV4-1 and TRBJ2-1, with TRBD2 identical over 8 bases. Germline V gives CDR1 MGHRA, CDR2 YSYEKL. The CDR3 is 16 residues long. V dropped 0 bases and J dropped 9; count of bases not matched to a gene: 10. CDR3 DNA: TGCGCCAGCAGCCAAGAAACGGCGGGGGGCGAAGTTGAGCAGTTCTTC. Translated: CASSQETAGGEVEQFF.

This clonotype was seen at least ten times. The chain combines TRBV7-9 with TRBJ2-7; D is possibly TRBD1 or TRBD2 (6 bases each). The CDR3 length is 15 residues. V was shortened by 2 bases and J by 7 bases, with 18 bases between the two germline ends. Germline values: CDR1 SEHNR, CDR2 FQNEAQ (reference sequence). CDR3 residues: CASSLLGGPTVEQYF. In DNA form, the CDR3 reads TGTGCCAGCAGCTTATTAGGGGGGCCTACGGTTGAGCAGTACTTC.

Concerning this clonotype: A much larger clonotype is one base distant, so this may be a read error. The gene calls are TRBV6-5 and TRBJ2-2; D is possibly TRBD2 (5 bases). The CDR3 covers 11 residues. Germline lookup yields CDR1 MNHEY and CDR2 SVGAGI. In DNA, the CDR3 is TGTGCCAGCAGCAACACCGGGGAGCTGTCTTTT. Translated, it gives CASSNTGELSF.

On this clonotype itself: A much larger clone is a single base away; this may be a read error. The CDR3 DNA sequence: TGTGCCAGCAGCTTAGGGGGAACAGGAACCTATGGCTACCCCTTC. Translated, it gives CASSLGGTGTYGYPF. The V and J genes are TRBV7-9 and TRBJ1-2; perhaps TRBD1 as D (5 bases). The CDR3 is made up of 15 amino acids. CDR1 and CDR2 (germline): SEHNR, FQNEAQ (reference sequence).

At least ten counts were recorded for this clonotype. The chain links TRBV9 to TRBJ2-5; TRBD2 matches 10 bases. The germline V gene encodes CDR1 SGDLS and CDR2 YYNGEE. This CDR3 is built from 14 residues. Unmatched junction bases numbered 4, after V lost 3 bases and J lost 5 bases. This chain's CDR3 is CASSDLAGVETQYF. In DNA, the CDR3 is TGTGCCAGCAGCGATCTAGCGGGGGTTGAGACCCAGTACTTC.

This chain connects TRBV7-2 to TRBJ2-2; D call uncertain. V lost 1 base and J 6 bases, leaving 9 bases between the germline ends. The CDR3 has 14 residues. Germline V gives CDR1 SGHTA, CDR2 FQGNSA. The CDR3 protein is CASSLVGSAGELFF. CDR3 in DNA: TGTGCCAGCAGCTTAGTAGGAAGCGCCGGGGAGCTGTTTTTT.

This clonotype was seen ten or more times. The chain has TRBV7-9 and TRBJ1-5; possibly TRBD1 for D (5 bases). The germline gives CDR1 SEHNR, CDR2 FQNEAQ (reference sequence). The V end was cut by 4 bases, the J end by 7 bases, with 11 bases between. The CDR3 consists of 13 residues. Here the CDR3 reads CASSSGIDQPQHF. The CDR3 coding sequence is TGTGCCAGCAGCTCAGGGATCGACCAGCCCCAGCATTTT.

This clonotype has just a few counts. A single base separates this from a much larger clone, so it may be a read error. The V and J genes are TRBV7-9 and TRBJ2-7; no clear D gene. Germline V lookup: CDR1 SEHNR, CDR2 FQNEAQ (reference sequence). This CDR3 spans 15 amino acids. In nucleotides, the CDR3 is TGTGCCAGCAGCCAACCGGCAGGAGTGTTGGCCGAGCAGCACTTC. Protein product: CASSQPAGVLAEQHF. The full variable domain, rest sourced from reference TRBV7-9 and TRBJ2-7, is DTGVSQNPRHKITKRGQNVTFRCDPISEHNRLYWYRQTLGQGPEFLTYFQNEAQLEKSRLLSDRFSAERPKGSFSTLEIQRTEQGDSAMYLCASSQPAGVLAEQHFGPGTRLTVT.

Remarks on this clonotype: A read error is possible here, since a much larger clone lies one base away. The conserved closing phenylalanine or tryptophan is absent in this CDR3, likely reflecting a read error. CDR3: CASSFYGNSPLHC. The CDR3, as DNA: TGTGCCAGCAGTTTCTACGGGAATTCACCCCTCCACTGT. This rearrangement joins TRBV12-3 or TRBV12-4 to TRBJ1-6, with no clear D. V was cut by 3 bases and J by 7 bases, with 7 bases left in between. The CDR3 extends over 13 amino acids.

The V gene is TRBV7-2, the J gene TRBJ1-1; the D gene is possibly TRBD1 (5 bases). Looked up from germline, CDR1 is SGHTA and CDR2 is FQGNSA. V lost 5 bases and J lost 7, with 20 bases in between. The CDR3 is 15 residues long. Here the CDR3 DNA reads TGTGCCAGCAGCCCCCACAGGAACCCAGGAGTTGAAGCTTTCTTT. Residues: CASSPHRNPGVEAFF.

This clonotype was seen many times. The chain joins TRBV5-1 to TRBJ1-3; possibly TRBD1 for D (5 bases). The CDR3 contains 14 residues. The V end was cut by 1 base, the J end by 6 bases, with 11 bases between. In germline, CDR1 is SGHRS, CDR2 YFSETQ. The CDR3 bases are TGCGCCAGCAGCTTGTTTCAGGGAGCAAACACCATATATTTT. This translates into CASSLFQGANTIYF.

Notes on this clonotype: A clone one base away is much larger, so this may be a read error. The CDR3 DNA is TGTGCCAGCAGTTTTCGCAGACAGGGCGACGGCTACCCCTTC. Translating it yields CASSFRRQGDGYPF. The rearrangement uses TRBV6-6 and TRBJ1-2, with 7 nucleotides matching TRBD1. In germline, CDR1 is MNHNY, CDR2 SVGAGI (reference sequence). The length of the CDR3 is 14 residues.

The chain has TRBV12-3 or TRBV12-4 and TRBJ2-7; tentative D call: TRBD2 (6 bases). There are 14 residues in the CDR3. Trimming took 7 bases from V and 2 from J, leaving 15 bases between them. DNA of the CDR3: TGTGCCAGCACCCACACCGGGACTCCCTACGAGCAGTACTTC. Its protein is CASTHTGTPYEQYF.

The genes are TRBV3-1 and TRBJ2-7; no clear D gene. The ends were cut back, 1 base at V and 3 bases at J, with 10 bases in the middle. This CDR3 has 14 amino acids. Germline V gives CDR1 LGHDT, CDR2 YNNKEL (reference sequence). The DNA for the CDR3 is TGTGCCAGCAGCCAAGGTCACAGTATCTACGAGCAGTACTTC. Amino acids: CASSQGHSIYEQYF.

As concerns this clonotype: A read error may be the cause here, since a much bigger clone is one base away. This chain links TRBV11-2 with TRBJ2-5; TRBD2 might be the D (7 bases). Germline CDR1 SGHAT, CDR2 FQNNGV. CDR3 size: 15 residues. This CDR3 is CASIQGPGGQEAQHF. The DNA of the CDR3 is TGTGCCAGCATCCAGGGACCGGGGGGACAAGAGGCCCAGCACTTC. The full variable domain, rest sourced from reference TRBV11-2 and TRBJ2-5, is EAGVAQSPRYKIIEKRQSVAFWCNPISGHATLYWYQQILGQGPKLLIQFQNNGVVDDSQLPKDRFSAERLKGVDSTLKIQPAKLEDSAVYLCASIQGPGGQEAQHFGPGTRLLVL.

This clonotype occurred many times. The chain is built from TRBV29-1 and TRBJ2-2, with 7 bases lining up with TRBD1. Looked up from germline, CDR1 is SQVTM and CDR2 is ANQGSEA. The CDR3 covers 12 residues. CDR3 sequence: CGRQGPTGELFF. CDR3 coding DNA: TGCGGAAGACAGGGTCCTACCGGGGAGCTGTTTTTT.

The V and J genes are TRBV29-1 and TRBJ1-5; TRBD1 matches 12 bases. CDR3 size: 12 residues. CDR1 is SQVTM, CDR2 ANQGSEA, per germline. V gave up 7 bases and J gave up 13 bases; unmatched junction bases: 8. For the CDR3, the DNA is TGCAGCGCTTGGGACAGGGGGCAGGAGCAGCATTTT. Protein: CSAWDRGQEQHF.

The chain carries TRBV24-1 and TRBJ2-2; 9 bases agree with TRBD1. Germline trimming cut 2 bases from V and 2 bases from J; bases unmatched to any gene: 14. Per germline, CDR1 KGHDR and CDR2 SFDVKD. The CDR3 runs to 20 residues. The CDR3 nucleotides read TGTGCCACCAGTGATTCGGGACAGGGAACAACCTTTGAAAACACCGGGGAGCTGTTTTTT. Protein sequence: CATSDSGQGTTFENTGELFF.

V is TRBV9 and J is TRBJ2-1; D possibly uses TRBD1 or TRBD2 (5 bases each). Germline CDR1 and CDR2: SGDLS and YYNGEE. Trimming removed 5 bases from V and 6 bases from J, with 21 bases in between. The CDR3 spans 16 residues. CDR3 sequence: CASSARDPRGRNEQFF. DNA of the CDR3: TGTGCCAGCAGTGCTAGAGACCCGAGGGGACGCAATGAGCAGTTCTTC.

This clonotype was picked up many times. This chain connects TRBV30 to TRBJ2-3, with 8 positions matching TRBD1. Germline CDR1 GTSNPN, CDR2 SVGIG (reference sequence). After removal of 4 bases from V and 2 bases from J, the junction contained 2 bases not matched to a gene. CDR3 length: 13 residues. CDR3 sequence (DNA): TGTGCCTGGACAGGGGGCCTCACAGATACGCAGTATTTT. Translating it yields CAWTGGLTDTQYF.

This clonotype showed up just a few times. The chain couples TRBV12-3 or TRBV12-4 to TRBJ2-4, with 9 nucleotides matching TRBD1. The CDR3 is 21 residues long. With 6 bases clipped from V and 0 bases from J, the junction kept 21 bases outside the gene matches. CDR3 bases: TGTGCCAGCAGCCCAGGGGTTGGGACAAGGGACAGGGCGATAGCCAAAAACATTCAGTACTTC. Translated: CASSPGVGTRDRAIAKNIQYF.

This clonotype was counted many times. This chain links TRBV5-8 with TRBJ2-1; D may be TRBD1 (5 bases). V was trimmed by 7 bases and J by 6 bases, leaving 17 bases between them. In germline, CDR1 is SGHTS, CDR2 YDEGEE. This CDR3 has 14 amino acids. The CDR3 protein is CASELIADSNEQFF. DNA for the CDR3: TGTGCCAGCGAATTAATTGCAGACAGCAATGAGCAGTTCTTC.

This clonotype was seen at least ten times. CDR3 residues: CSVATLGSFPGEKLFF. In DNA form, the CDR3 reads TGCAGCGTTGCTACTCTGGGATCCTTTCCCGGGGAAAAACTGTTTTTT. V usage is TRBV29-1 and J usage is TRBJ1-4, with D unclear. CDR3 length: 16 residues. The germline V gene has CDR1 SQVTM and CDR2 ANQGSEA. Trimming took off 4 bases at V and 8 bases at J, with 23 bases between the two ends. Using reference TRBV29-1 and TRBJ1-4 for the parts outside the CDR3, the full variable domain is SAVISQKPSRDICQRGTSLTIQCQVDSQVTMMFWYRQQPGQSLTLIATANQGSEATYESGFVIDKFPISRPNLTFSTLTVSNMSPEDSSIYLCSVATLGSFPGEKLFFGSGTQLSVL.